The TCR beta chain described here comes from a study of human T cells and chemical hapten exposure. Separate cDNA molecules received unique molecular identifiers, which the library attached to them. TCRdb recomputed calls from the RACE reads with MiXCR, one row per CDR3 protein. This sample yields around 350,000 distinct CDR3 sequences, of which 4.5% to 7% are seen a single time; around 8.6% belongs to the top ten. Time point given: pre-sensitization, week 0. Specified treatment: therapeutic diphenylcyclopropenone sensitization with weekly scalp DPC. Unseparated into fractions, whole blood served as the source from which total RNA was extracted. The V end lost 5 bases, the J end lost 1 base, and 15 bases lay between the germline ends. The CDR3 is made up of 16 amino acids. The V gene's germline CDR1 is SGHRS and CDR2 YFSETQ.

This clonotype was sampled from a woman aged 18-29 years with alopecia areata. Some clones in this sample may be carry-over from other donors' samples. This chain connects TRBV5-1 to TRBJ2-2, with D perhaps assigned TRBD1 or TRBD2 (5 bases each). Here the sequenced sample was whole blood, taken in connection with sensitization to the hapten diphenylcyclopropenone (DPC). CDR3 region: CASRPPGRENTGELFF. The CDR3 nucleotides are TGCGCCAGCAGACCACCGGGACGGGAGAACACCGGGGAGCTGTTTTTT.